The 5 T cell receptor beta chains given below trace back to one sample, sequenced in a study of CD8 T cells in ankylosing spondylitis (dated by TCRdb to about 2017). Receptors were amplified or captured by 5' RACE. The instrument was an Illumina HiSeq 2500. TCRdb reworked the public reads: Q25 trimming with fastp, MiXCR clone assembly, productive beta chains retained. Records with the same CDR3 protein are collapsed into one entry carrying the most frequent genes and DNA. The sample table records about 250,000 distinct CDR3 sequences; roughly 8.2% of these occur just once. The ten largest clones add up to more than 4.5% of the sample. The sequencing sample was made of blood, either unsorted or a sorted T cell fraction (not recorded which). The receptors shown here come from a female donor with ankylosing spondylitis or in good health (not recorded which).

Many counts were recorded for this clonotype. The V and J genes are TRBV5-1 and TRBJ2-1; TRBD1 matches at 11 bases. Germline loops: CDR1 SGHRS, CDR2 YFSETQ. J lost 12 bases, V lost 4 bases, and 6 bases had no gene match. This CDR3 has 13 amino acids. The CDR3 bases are TGCGCCAGCAGCACCCGGGACAGGGGGGCGCAGTTCTTC. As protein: CASSTRDRGAQFF.

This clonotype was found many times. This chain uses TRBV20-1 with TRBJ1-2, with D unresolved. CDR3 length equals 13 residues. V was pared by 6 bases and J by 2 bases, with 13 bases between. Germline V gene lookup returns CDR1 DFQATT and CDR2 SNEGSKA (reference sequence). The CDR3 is CSAFQVYNYGYTF. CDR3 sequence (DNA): TGCAGTGCGTTCCAGGTGTACAACTATGGCTACACCTTC.

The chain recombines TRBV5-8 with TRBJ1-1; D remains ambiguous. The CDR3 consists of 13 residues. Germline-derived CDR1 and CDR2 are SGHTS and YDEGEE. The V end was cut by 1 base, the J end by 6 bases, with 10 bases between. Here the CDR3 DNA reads TGTGCCAGCAGCTTGTCCGGGATCTCTGAAGCTTTCTTT. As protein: CASSLSGISEAFF.

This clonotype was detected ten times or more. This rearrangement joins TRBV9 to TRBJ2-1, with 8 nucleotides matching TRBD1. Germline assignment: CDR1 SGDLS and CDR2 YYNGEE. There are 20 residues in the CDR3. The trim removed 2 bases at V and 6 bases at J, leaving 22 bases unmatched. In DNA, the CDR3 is TGTGCCAGCAGCGTTAGCACCCCATCCCCCGACAGGGGCCCGCTCAATGAGCAGTTCTTC. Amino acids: CASSVSTPSPDRGPLNEQFF.

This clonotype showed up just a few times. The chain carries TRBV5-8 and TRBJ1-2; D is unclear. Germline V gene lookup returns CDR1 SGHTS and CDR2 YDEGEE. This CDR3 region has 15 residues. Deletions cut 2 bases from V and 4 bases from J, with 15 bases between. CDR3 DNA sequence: TGTGCCAGCAGCTTATCCAGTGTGGGATCCTATGGCTACACCTTC. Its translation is CASSLSSVGSYGYTF.